This TCR beta chain appears in the sequencing data of a study of molecular identifiers for immune sequencing clone quantification. Study-level information: Replicate experiments took RNA from approximately 20,000 or 100,000 naive CD8 cells, divided it five ways and sequenced four.

Germline V gene data show CDR1 as SGHNT and CDR2 as YYREEE (reference sequence). The CDR3 sequence is 16 residues long. The junction had 6 bases not matched to a gene; V was cut back by 0 bases and J by 5 bases. Each CDR3 protein gets one entry after TCRdb re-called the PCR reads with MiXCR. The sample includes 75,000 to 95,000 distinct CDR3 sequences, roughly 25% of them seen just once. This chain connects TRBV5-4 to TRBJ2-3, with 10 bases lining up with TRBD2. Specimen: naive CD8+ T cells from blood, with Jurkat cell RNA spiked in. The subset denotes: FACS-sorted CD8+CD4-CCR7+CD45RA+ naive T cells. This sequence was found in a human donor in good health. Some libraries in this study had Jurkat cell RNA spiked in. The CDR3 here is CASSLEAGGIGDTQYF. The CDR3 DNA reads TGTGCCAGCAGCTTGGAAGCGGGGGGGATAGGAGATACGCAGTATTTT.